This T cell receptor (beta chain) is drawn from a study of T cell repertoires in cytomegalovirus infection. Study summary: HLA-C-restricted CMV epitopes, recently identified, and well-studied HLA-B-restricted ones were used by the study.

Study conclusions and caveats: The ex vivo response was dominated by HLA-C-restricted CMV-specific TCR beta clonotypes.

CDR1 SGHTA and CDR2 FQGTGA come from the germline V gene. The CDR3 is made up of 13 amino acids. Trimming took off 5 bases at V and 3 bases at J, with 10 bases between the two ends. TCRdb re-derived calls from the reads in MiXCR, one entry per CDR3 protein. The sample yields tens of thousands of distinct CDR3 sequences, roughly 22% seen once. The table lists this clonotype with a few counts. Antigen unknown. Sequences were derived from CD8+ T cells from cultured PBMCs, sampled from culture after CMV antigen stimulation. The sequence was collected from a human donor in good health (CMV status not recorded). Some clones in this sample may be carry-over from other donors' samples. The chain uses TRBV7-3 and TRBJ1-1, with a tentative D call TRBD1 (6 bases). This CDR3 is CASSPGQYTEAFF. The CDR3 DNA follows: TGTGCCAGCAGCCCTGGACAGTACACTGAAGCTTTCTTT.